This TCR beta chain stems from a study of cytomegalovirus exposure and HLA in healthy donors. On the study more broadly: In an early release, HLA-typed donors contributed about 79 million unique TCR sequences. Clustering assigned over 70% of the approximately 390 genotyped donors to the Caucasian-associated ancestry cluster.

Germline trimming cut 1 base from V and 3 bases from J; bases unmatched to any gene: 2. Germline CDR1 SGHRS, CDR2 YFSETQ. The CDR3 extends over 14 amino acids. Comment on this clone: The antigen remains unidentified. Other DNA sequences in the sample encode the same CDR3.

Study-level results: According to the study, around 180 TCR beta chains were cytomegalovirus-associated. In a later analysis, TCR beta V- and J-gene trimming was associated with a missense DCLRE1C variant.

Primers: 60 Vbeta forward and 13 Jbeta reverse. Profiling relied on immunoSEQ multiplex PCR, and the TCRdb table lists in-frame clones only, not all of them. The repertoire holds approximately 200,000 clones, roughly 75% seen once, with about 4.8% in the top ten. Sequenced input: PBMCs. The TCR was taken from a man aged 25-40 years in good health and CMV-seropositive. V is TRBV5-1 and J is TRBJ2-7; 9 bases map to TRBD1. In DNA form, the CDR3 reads TGCGCCAGCAGCTTGTCGGGACAGGGCTACGAGCAGTACTTC. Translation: CASSLSGQGYEQYF.